Reported below is one T cell receptor beta chain. The sample is drawn from a study of blood T cell repertoires in COVID-19. Study context: The United States, Italy and Spain provided the acute and convalescent COVID-19 samples. In each case, the material was cDNA or gDNA derived from T cells, B-cell-depleted T cells, or PBMCs.

There are 16 residues in the CDR3. Under the authors' procedure: Reference gene primers were amplified, and this amplification served to estimate nucleated cell counts. Sequencing was performed with immunoSEQ multiplex PCR; in TCRdb, only in-frame clones are kept and a portion is missing. V and J calls and clone size are as listed in that table; D and trimming were resolved from the DNA. The table lists approximately 70,000 clones, roughly 87% of them singletons. The sequencing input was peripheral blood. J is TRBJ2-7 and V is TRBV21-1; the DNA was not compared with TRBD2, the D call given in the table. TRBV21-1 is given as a pseudogene. This receptor was identified in a woman in her 50s with COVID-19, enrolled during active disease. The chain's CDR3 is CASRWGGSPRIGEQYF. CDR3 nucleotides: TGTGCCAGCCGATGGGGCGGGAGCCCCCGGATCGGCGAGCAGTACTTC.